These T cell receptor beta chains were read from a single sample in a study of Ad26.COV2.S vaccination and SARS-CoV-2 variants. The method was immunoSEQ multiplex PCR; TCRdb's version includes in-frame clones alone and lacks a portion of them. The sample yields roughly 380,000 clones, around 83% seen once. Here the sequenced sample was peripheral blood, taken in a trial of Ad26.COV2.S vaccine versus placebo. The receptor source for this set is a person between 18 and 65 years old who received the Ad26.COV2.S COVID-19 vaccine or a placebo. Each CDR3 is given with its conserved first and last residue. D genes are given only for firm matches. A row's size may be missing; if present it is once, few, many or a size class.

CDR3 DNA: TGTGCCAGCAGCGCCACCAGGCAGGGGGATGGGGAGACCCAGTACTTC; CDR3 protein: CASSATRQGDGETQYF; J gene: TRBJ2-5; clone size: once; V gene: TRBV9; D gene: TRBD1
CDR3 DNA: TGTGCCAGCAGTGAATGGGGACAGGCAGCCTACGAGCAGTACTTC; CDR3 protein: CASSEWGQAAYEQYF; J gene: TRBJ2-7; clone size: NA; V gene: TRBV6-1; D gene: TRBD1
CDR3 DNA: TGTGCCAGCAGCCAACTGGGGTTACCGGGTCTTAATTCACCCCTCCACTTT; CDR3 protein: CASSQLGLPGLNSPLHF; J gene: TRBJ1-6; clone size: few; V gene: TRBV3-1/TRBV3-2; D gene: NA
CDR3 DNA: TGTGCCAGCATGGGGGGGCCTAGCTTCTCCTACGAGCAGTACTTC; CDR3 protein: CASMGGPSFSYEQYF; J gene: TRBJ2-7; clone size: NA; V gene: TRBV7-9; D gene: NA
CDR3 DNA: TGTGCCAGCTCACCGTCGACTAGCGGGGGCACAGATACGCAGTATTTT; CDR3 protein: CASSPSTSGGTDTQYF; J gene: TRBJ2-3; clone size: NA; V gene: TRBV18; D gene: TRBD2
CDR3 DNA: TGTGCCAGCAGTTACGAGGTCCTGGCGGCCCGATCCGAGCAGTACTTC; CDR3 protein: CASSYEVLAARSEQYF; J gene: TRBJ2-7; clone size: NA; V gene: TRBV6-2/TRBV6-3; D gene: NA
CDR3 DNA: TGTGCCAGTAAACGGACTAGCGAGAACTACGAGCAGTACTTC; CDR3 protein: CASKRTSENYEQYF; J gene: TRBJ2-7; clone size: NA; V gene: TRBV19; D gene: TRBD2
CDR3 DNA: TGCGCCAGCAGCTCCATCGGTCTGACGTTTCAGTACTTC; CDR3 protein: CASSSIGLTFQYF; J gene: TRBJ2-4; clone size: NA; V gene: TRBV4-1; D gene: NA
CDR3 DNA: TGTGCCGCGACAGAGCGGTCGGACAATCAGCCCCAGCATTTT; CDR3 protein: CAATERSDNQPQHF; J gene: TRBJ1-5; clone size: few; V gene: TRBV28; D gene: NA
CDR3 DNA: TGTGCCACCAGCAGAGATCGGCCGGGCCGAGCCCGAGAAGCTTTCTTT; CDR3 protein: CATSRDRPGRAREAFF; J gene: TRBJ1-1; clone size: NA; V gene: TRBV15; D gene: NA
CDR3 DNA: TGTGCCAGCAGTTTATGGGGCAGGGTATTTGCCTCTGGGGCCAACGTCCTGACTTTC; CDR3 protein: CASSLWGRVFASGANVLTF; J gene: TRBJ2-6; clone size: NA; V gene: TRBV27; D gene: NA
CDR3 DNA: TGTGCCAGCAGCTTAAAAATTGACCTGCCCCAGCATTTT; CDR3 protein: CASSLKIDLPQHF; J gene: TRBJ1-5; clone size: NA; V gene: TRBV7-8; D gene: NA
CDR3 DNA: TGTGCCAGCAGCTTGTATACGGTCTACTCCTACAATGAGCAGTTCTTC; CDR3 protein: CASSLYTVYSYNEQFF; J gene: TRBJ2-1; clone size: NA; V gene: TRBV5-4; D gene: NA
CDR3 DNA: TGTGCCAGCAGCCAACTTTTCTCTGGGGCCAACGTCCTGACTTTC; CDR3 protein: CASSQLFSGANVLTF; J gene: TRBJ2-6; clone size: NA; V gene: TRBV3-1/TRBV3-2; D gene: NA
CDR3 DNA: TGTGCCAGCAGTCTCCTAAGGAGGGAGCTGTTTTTT; CDR3 protein: CASSLLRRELFF; J gene: TRBJ2-2; clone size: NA; V gene: TRBV7-9; D gene: NA
CDR3 DNA: TGTGCCAGCAGCTATTTGACAAACACTGAAGCTTTCTTT; CDR3 protein: CASSYLTNTEAFF; J gene: TRBJ1-1; clone size: NA; V gene: TRBV7-2; D gene: NA
CDR3 DNA: TGCGCCAGCAGCCAGAACCGAAAACCGGGAAATGAAAAACTGTTTTTT; CDR3 protein: CASSQNRKPGNEKLFF; J gene: TRBJ1-4; clone size: NA; V gene: TRBV4-3; D gene: NA
CDR3 DNA: TGTGCCAGCAGCGCTCGTGGACAGTCCTACGAGCAGTACTTC; CDR3 protein: CASSARGQSYEQYF; J gene: TRBJ2-7; clone size: NA; V gene: TRBV9; D gene: NA
CDR3 DNA: TGTGCCAGCAGTTACTCGAACGCGGGGGGCGATGGCTACACCTTC; CDR3 protein: CASSYSNAGGDGYTF; J gene: TRBJ1-2; clone size: once; V gene: TRBV6-2/TRBV6-3; D gene: NA
CDR3 DNA: TGTGCCAGCAGCTTAAAGACGGGGTCCGTCGAGACCCAGTACTTC; CDR3 protein: CASSLKTGSVETQYF; J gene: TRBJ2-5; clone size: few; V gene: TRBV7-2; D gene: NA
CDR3 DNA: TGTGCCAGCAGCTCCGACGGGTTTACTTACAATGAGCAGTTCTTC; CDR3 protein: CASSSDGFTYNEQFF; J gene: TRBJ2-1; clone size: NA; V gene: TRBV11-2; D gene: NA
CDR3 DNA: TGTGCCAGCAGTACTAAGGGGGCCTACGAGCAGTACTTC; CDR3 protein: CASSTKGAYEQYF; J gene: TRBJ2-7; clone size: once; V gene: TRBV12-3/TRBV12-4; D gene: NA
CDR3 DNA: TGTGCCTGGAGTGTACTGGCTAGTTCAGATACGCAGTATTTT; CDR3 protein: CAWSVLASSDTQYF; J gene: TRBJ2-3; clone size: NA; V gene: TRBV30; D gene: NA
CDR3 DNA: TGTGCCAGCGCTGAACCGGCAGGGAAAATCTACGAGCAGTACTTC; CDR3 protein: CASAEPAGKIYEQYF; J gene: TRBJ2-7; clone size: NA; V gene: TRBV7-8; D gene: NA
CDR3 DNA: TGTGCCAGCAGTTTAGGACAGTATATAGCTTTCTTT; CDR3 protein: CASSLGQYIAFF; J gene: TRBJ1-1; clone size: NA; V gene: TRBV28; D gene: NA
CDR3 DNA: TGTGCCAGCAGTTTAAACCTAGCGGGACACCTTAGTTCCTACGAGCAGTACTTC; CDR3 protein: CASSLNLAGHLSSYEQYF; J gene: TRBJ2-7; clone size: NA; V gene: TRBV28; D gene: TRBD2
CDR3 DNA: TGTGCCACCAGCAGAGTAGGCGGGGAGCTGTTTTTT; CDR3 protein: CATSRVGGELFF; J gene: TRBJ2-2; clone size: once; V gene: TRBV15; D gene: NA
CDR3 DNA: TGTGCCACCAGCAGAGATCTGGGGGACGCTAGCAATCAGCCCCAGCATTTT; CDR3 protein: CATSRDLGDASNQPQHF; J gene: TRBJ1-5; clone size: NA; V gene: TRBV15; D gene: NA
CDR3 DNA: TGTGCCTGGAGTGTGGAGAGCAATCAGCCCCAGCATTTT; CDR3 protein: CAWSVESNQPQHF; J gene: TRBJ1-5; clone size: NA; V gene: TRBV30; D gene: NA
CDR3 DNA: TGTGCCAGCAGCTTTAGCGGTACCTACAATGAGCAGTTCTTC; CDR3 protein: CASSFSGTYNEQFF; J gene: TRBJ2-1; clone size: NA; V gene: TRBV7-6; D gene: NA
CDR3 DNA: TGCAGCGTTGATTCAGGGAACAATGAGCAGTTCTTC; CDR3 protein: CSVDSGNNEQFF; J gene: TRBJ2-1; clone size: NA; V gene: TRBV29-1; D gene: NA
CDR3 DNA: TGTGCCAGTAGTATTGGGCAGGGATTAGAAAAACTGTTTTTT; CDR3 protein: CASSIGQGLEKLFF; J gene: TRBJ1-4; clone size: NA; V gene: TRBV19; D gene: NA